This T cell receptor (beta chain) was obtained from a study of cytomegalovirus exposure and HLA in healthy donors. Study background: Clustering assigned about four fifths of the 350 to 400 genotyped donors to the Caucasian-associated ancestry cluster. General observations from the study: An analysis was carried out later, and it reportedly showed fewer N-insertions in an Asian-associated ancestry cluster than the roughly 670-donor mean.

Details on this clone: The antigen remains undetermined.

The V and J ends lost 4 bases and 3 bases respectively, with 13 bases between them. The germline V gene has CDR1 PRHDT and CDR2 FYEKMQ (reference sequence). The CDR3 is 14 residues long. PCR was performed using 60 Vbeta and 13 Jbeta primers. The repertoire was sequenced with immunoSEQ multiplex PCR; TCRdb's copy has only in-frame clones and lacks some. The table records about 180,000 clones, 65% to 75% of them present only once. Sequenced: PBMCs. This clonotype was sampled from a human donor in good health. This chain links TRBV13 with TRBJ2-7; D is possibly TRBD1 (6 bases). Here the CDR3 reads CASSSGQGYYEQYF. CDR3 DNA: TGTGCCAGCAGCTCGGGGCAGGGGTACTACGAGCAGTACTTC.